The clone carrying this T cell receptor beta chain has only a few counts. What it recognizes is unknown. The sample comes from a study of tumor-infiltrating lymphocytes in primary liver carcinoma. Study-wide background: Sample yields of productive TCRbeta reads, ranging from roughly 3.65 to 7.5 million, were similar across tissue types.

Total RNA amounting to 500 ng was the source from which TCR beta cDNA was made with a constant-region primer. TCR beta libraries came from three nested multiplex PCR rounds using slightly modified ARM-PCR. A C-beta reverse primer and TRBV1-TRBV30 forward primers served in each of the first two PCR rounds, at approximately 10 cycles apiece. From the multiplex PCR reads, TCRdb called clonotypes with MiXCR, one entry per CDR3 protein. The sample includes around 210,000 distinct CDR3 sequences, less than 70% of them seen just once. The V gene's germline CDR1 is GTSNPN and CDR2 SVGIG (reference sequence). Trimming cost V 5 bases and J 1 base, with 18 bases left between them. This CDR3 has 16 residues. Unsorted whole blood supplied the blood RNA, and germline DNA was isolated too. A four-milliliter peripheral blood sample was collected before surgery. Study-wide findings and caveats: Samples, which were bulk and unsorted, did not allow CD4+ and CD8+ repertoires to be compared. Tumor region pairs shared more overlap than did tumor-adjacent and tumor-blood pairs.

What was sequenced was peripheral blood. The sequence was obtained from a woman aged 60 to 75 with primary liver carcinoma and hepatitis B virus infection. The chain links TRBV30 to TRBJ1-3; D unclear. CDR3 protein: CAWRISGTASGNTIYF. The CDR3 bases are TGTGCCTGGCGAATAAGTGGCACGGCGTCTGGAAACACCATATATTTT.